These T cell receptor beta chains were read from a single sample in a study of tumor-infiltrating lymphocytes in primary liver carcinoma. Each CDR3 protein is one row after TCRdb ran MiXCR on the multiplex PCR reads. The repertoire holds 300,000 to 400,000 distinct CDR3 sequences, with approximately 65% as singletons. Specimen: peripheral blood. These TCRs come from a man aged 35 to 55 with primary liver carcinoma and hepatitis B virus infection. CDR3s include the opening cysteine and the closing phenylalanine or tryptophan. The order of the fields is J gene, D gene, clone size, V gene, CDR3 protein, CDR3 DNA. A D gene is named only where the DNA matches it firmly. The size entry is marked missing in some rows and otherwise reads once, few, many or a size class.

TRBJ2-5 NA many TRBV4-2 CASSQGRLEETQYF TGTGCCAGCAGCCAAGGACGATTGGAAGAGACCCAGTACTTC
TRBJ1-4 TRBD1 NA TRBV30 CAWNSGQGLNEKLFF TGTGCCTGGAATTCCGGACAGGGCCTTAATGAAAAACTGTTTTTT
TRBJ2-3 NA NA TRBV11-2 CVSSFKLGGKTDTQYF TGTGTCAGCAGCTTTAAACTAGGGGGAAAGACAGATACGCAGTATTTT
TRBJ2-7 TRBD1 NA TRBV11-2 CASSSRTGDYEQYF TGTGCCAGCAGTTCTCGGACAGGGGACTACGAACAGTACTTC
TRBJ2-1 TRBD2 many TRBV14 CASSQVAGLAGGRFF TGTGCCAGCAGCCAAGTAGCGGGCTTAGCGGGAGGACGGTTCTTC
TRBJ2-7 TRBD1 many TRBV5-6 CASSPGQGHYEQYF TGTGCCAGCAGCCCGGGACAGGGACACTACGAGCAGTACTTC
TRBJ2-2 TRBD2 NA TRBV11-2 CASSLLAGNTGKLFF TGTGCCAGCAGCCTACTAGCGGGGAACACCGGGAAGCTGTTTTTT
TRBJ2-2 NA many TRBV14 CASSPLKNTGELFF TGTGCCAGCAGCCCTTTGAAGAACACCGGGGAGCTGTTTTTT
TRBJ2-1 NA few TRBV30 CAWTRGNEQFF TGTGCCTGGACAAGAGGCAATGAGCAGTTCTTC
TRBJ2-7 TRBD2 once TRBV11-2 CVSSPTGGSYEQYF TGTGTCAGCAGCCCCACGGGGGGATCCTACGAGCAGTACTTC
TRBJ2-1 NA once TRBV4-3 CVNSQELAGAHLYNEQFF TGCGTCAACAGCCAAGAACTTGCAGGGGCACATCTTTACAATGAGCAGTTCTTC
TRBJ2-1 NA few TRBV6-2/TRBV6-3 CASSYQRECPWHFF TGTGCCAGCAGTTACCAGAGGGAGTGCCCCTGGCACTTCTTC
TRBJ2-1 NA NA TRBV29-1 CSVEVLGVWINEQFF TGCAGTGTTGAAGTGTTAGGGGTTTGGATCAATGAGCAGTTCTTC
TRBJ1-2 NA NA TRBV5-1 CASSSGRQVILYGYTF TGCGCCAGCAGCTCAGGAAGACAGGTGATCCTCTATGGCTACACCTTC
TRBJ2-7 NA NA TRBV30 CAWSPGRYNTPYEQYF TGTGCCTGGAGCCCCGGACGCTACAACACGCCCTACGAGCAGTACTTC
TRBJ2-1 TRBD1 many TRBV5-5 CASSKGQGAVGEQFF TGTGCCAGCAGCAAGGGACAGGGGGCCGTGGGTGAGCAGTTCTTC
TRBJ2-3 NA many TRBV5-5 CASSLGGVTQYF TGTGCCAGCAGCCTAGGAGGAGTTACGCAGTATTTT
TRBJ2-1 TRBD2 NA TRBV4-3 CASSQGTSGLYNEHFF TGCGCCAGCAGCCAAGGGACTAGCGGGTTATACAATGAGCACTTCTTC
TRBJ2-5 TRBD2 NA TRBV11-2 CASTLGTSGRVRETQYF TGTGCCAGCACCTTGGGGACTAGCGGGAGGGTTCGGGAGACCCAGTACTTC
TRBJ2-5 TRBD2 NA TRBV14 CASSQASGYQETQYF TGTGCCAGCAGCCAGGCTAGCGGGTACCAAGAGACCCAGTACTTC
TRBJ1-1 TRBD1 NA TRBV6-5 CASSYGGQILNTEAFF TGTGCCAGCAGTTATGGGGGACAGATCTTGAACACTGAAGCTTTCTTT
TRBJ2-7 NA NA TRBV20-1 CSARVPLNYEQYF TGCAGTGCTAGAGTTCCTCTCAACTACGAGCAGTACTTC
TRBJ2-1 TRBD2 NA TRBV6-5 CASSFTSESTNEQFF TGTGCCAGCAGTTTCACTAGCGAGAGTACCAATGAGCAGTTCTTC
TRBJ1-1 NA NA TRBV6-1 CASSGILYTEAFF TGTGCCAGCTCAGGGATCTTGTACACTGAAGCTTTCTTT
TRBJ2-1 TRBD2 NA TRBV11-3 CASSLDRAGGCEQLF TGTGCCAGCAGCTTAGATCGAGCGGGAGGGTGTGAGCAGCTCTTC
TRBJ2-1 NA NA TRBV11-2 CASNTLNGKNYNEQFF TGTGCCAGCAACACATTAAACGGGAAGAACTACAATGAGCAGTTCTTC
TRBJ2-7 NA NA TRBV10-3 CAISEQGYEQYF TGTGCCATCAGCGAACAGGGTTACGAGCAGTACTTC
TRBJ2-1 TRBD2 few TRBV28 CASSPPLAGGPYEQFF TGTGCCAGCAGCCCCCCACTAGCGGGAGGGCCCTATGAGCAGTTCTTC
TRBJ2-7 NA NA TRBV11-2 CASSYTEGYEQYF TGCGCCAGCAGCTACACGGAGGGGTACGAGCAGTACTTC
TRBJ1-1 NA NA TRBV11-1 CARSLRGTITEAFF TGTGCCCGCAGCCTGCGGGGGACGATCACTGAAGCTTTCTTT
TRBJ2-3 NA NA TRBV6-4 CASSEQGPRDTQYF TGTGCCAGCAGTGAACAAGGGCCCAGAGATACGCAGTATTTT
TRBJ1-2 NA NA TRBV11-2 CTSSLTQTGSYDYTF TGTACCAGCAGCTTAACCCAAACAGGGAGCTATGACTACACCTTC
TRBJ2-3 NA NA TRBV6-5 CASGYSRQTDTRYF TGTGCCAGCGGTTACTCGAGACAGACAGATACGCGGTATTTT
TRBJ2-5 NA NA TRBV4-2 CVSSQVAGPQETRYF TGTGTCAGCAGCCAAGTGGCGGGACCCCAAGAGACCCGGTACTTC
TRBJ2-7 TRBD2 NA TRBV13 CASSSGFTRLAGAYEQHF TGTGCCAGCAGCTCTGGGTTTACCCGACTAGCGGGTGCCTACGAGCAGCACTTC
TRBJ2-7 TRBD2 NA TRBV6-1 CASNWDYFYDQYF TGTGCCAGCAACTGGGACTACTTTTACGACCAGTACTTC
TRBJ1-1 NA many TRBV5-4 CASSLGTTANTEAFF TGTGCCAGCAGCTTAGGGACGACGGCCAACACTGAAGCTTTCTTT
TRBJ1-3 TRBD1 NA TRBV5-4 CASSLQGTGNTIYF TGTGCCAGCAGCCTACAGGGGACTGGAAACACCATATATTTT
TRBJ2-7 NA many TRBV6-6 CASSYLGPNEYEQYF TGTGCCAGCAGTTACCTAGGACCTAATGAGTACGAGCAGTACTTC
TRBJ1-5 TRBD1 NA TRBV5-4 CASSFWTGVNQPQHF TGTGCCAGCAGCTTTTGGACAGGGGTGAATCAGCCCCAGCATTTT
TRBJ2-1 TRBD2 NA TRBV5-1 CASSFASYGTSSYNEQFF TGCGCCAGCAGCTTTGCTTCTTACGGGACTAGCTCCTACAATGAGCAGTTCTTC
TRBJ2-1 TRBD2 NA TRBV11-1 CASSSGLVGGAYNELFF TGTGCCAGCAGCAGTGGACTAGTGGGAGGAGCATACAATGAACTGTTCTTC